This TCR beta chain emerged from a study of shared clonotypes between healthy human individuals. The trim removed 2 bases at V and 4 bases at J, leaving 2 bases unmatched. Germline CDR1 KGHSH, CDR2 LQKENI. This CDR3 region has 13 residues. Unsorted PBMC DNA was sequenced on ten immunoSEQ deep assay plates. Methods used by the authors: Filtering differed because ImmunoSEQ produced junction-only sequences that carried no quality scores. Sequencing was performed with immunoSEQ multiplex PCR; in TCRdb, only in-frame clones are kept and a portion is missing. From that table come the V and J calls and clone size; the DNA was used to work out D and trimming. The repertoire includes around 430,000 clones, roughly 77% of them detected once, and around 13% sits in the top ten. Everyone who donated was a Caucasian adult who lived in Nashville, Tennessee.

J is TRBJ2-7 and V is TRBV18; the match to TRBD1 covers 7 bases. Material for sequencing was PBMCs. The clonotype was recovered from a middle-aged woman in good health. Some clones in this sample may be carry-over from other donors' samples. CDR3 sequence (DNA): TGTGCCAGCTCACCAGGGACAGATTACGAGCAGTACTTC. Protein sequence: CASSPGTDYEQYF. The complete variable domain, with remaining parts taken from reference TRBV18 and TRBJ2-7, reads NAGVMQNPRHLVRRRGQEARLRCSPMKGHSHVYWYRQLPEEGLKFMVYLQKENIIDESGMPKERFSAEFPKEGPSILRIQQVVRGDSAAYFCASSPGTDYEQYFGPGTRLTVT.